The 3 T cell receptor beta chains below all came from one sample that was sequenced in a study of T-cell reconstitution after alpha-beta-depleted transplantation in children listed by TCRdb under 2016. Receptor amplification or capture employed PCR. The sequencing machine was an Illumina HiSeq 2500. TCR libraries were prepared with molecular barcoding, using unique molecular identifiers to normalize TCRbeta repertoire quantification. TCRdb passed the public sequencing reads through fastp at Q25 and MiXCR, retaining productive beta sequences. Records with the same CDR3 protein are collapsed into one entry carrying the most frequent genes and DNA. The sample table lists hundreds of thousands of distinct CDR3 sequences, over 15% of them with a count of one. Approximately 1% of the sample is in the top ten clones. Sequencing was performed on PBMCs from the stem cell graft donor, taken from the stem cell graft. All receptors derive from a human donor who donated a stem cell graft to a child with acute myeloid leukemia.

This clonotype has only a few counts. The chain is built from TRBV5-1 and TRBJ2-5, with D maybe TRBD1 (6 bases). V was trimmed by 1 base and J by 5 bases, leaving 15 bases between them. Germline values: CDR1 SGHRS, CDR2 YFSETQ. The CDR3 spans 15 residues. CDR3 in amino acids: CASSLLPDRTETQYF. The CDR3 DNA follows: TGCGCCAGCAGCTTGCTGCCAGACAGGACTGAGACCCAGTACTTC.

This clonotype has at least ten counts. V is TRBV9 and J is TRBJ2-5; TRBD2 agrees at 12 bases. The V segment lost 4 bases and the J segment 5 bases; nucleotides outside the gene matches: 6. The germline V gene encodes CDR1 SGDLS and CDR2 YYNGEE. The CDR3 length is 15 residues. In nucleotides, the CDR3 is TGTGCCAGCAGCTCCCTAGCGGGGGGGCCGGAGACCCAGTACTTC. Encoded protein: CASSSLAGGPETQYF.

This clonotype was seen repeatedly, ten times or more. For the CDR3, the DNA is TGTGCCAGCAGCCCTTCACGGTGGGGACAGGGAGGAACCGGGGAGCTGTTTTTT. It translates to CASSPSRWGQGGTGELFF. This chain joins TRBV13 and TRBJ2-2; 9 bases are shared with TRBD1. After removal of 5 bases from V and 5 bases from J, the junction contained 15 bases not matched to a gene. In germline, CDR1 is PRHDT, CDR2 FYEKMQ (reference sequence). The CDR3 extends over 18 amino acids. The complete variable domain, with remaining parts taken from reference TRBV13 and TRBJ2-2, reads AAGVIQSPRHLIKEKRETATLKCYPIPRHDTVYWYQQGPGQDPQFLISFYEKMQSDKGSIPDRFSAQQFSDYHSELNMSSLELGDSALYFCASSPSRWGQGGTGELFFGEGSRLTVL.